A selection of T cell receptor beta chains follows, all from one sample in a study of blood T cell repertoires in COVID-19. Assay used: immunoSEQ multiplex PCR; TCRdb lists only in-frame clones, some missing. This sample carries about 250,000 clones, around 89% of them seen once, and the ten largest clones take just under 9%. The source material was PBMCs or T cells enriched from blood (not recorded which). These receptors were collected from a man aged 40-49 years who had recovered from COVID-19. Both conserved end residues are part of each CDR3. The order of the fields is CDR3 length, D gene, V gene, J gene, clone size, CDR3 DNA, CDR3 protein. A D gene is named only where the DNA matches it firmly. Expanded clones are given a class, and other clones once, few, many or no size at all.

>12|TRBD2|TRBV10-3|TRBJ2-7|-
TGTGCCATCAGTTACCTAGCGGGGGAGCAGTACTTC
CAISYLAGEQYF
>16|-|TRBV11-3|TRBJ2-1|-
TGTGCCAGCAGCTCCGGCTCGCGGCAGGGGATCAATGAGCAGTTCTTC
CASSSGSRQGINEQFF
>16|-|TRBV21-1|TRBJ2-3|-
TGTGCCAGCAGCAAAGTGCGGACAGGGGGGATAGATACGCAGTATTTT
CASSKVRTGGIDTQYF
>20|-|TRBV4-1|TRBJ1-4|-
TGCGCCAGCAGCCAACTTCCCGGGGGGGTGATCCTTGCAACTAATGAAAAACTGTTTTTT
CASSQLPGGVILATNEKLFF
>14|TRBD1|TRBV19|TRBJ2-3|-
TGTGCCTCCTCAAACAGGGGGCGCACAGATACGCAGTATTTT
CASSNRGRTDTQYF
>14|TRBD1|TRBV7-2|TRBJ2-7|-
TGTGCCAGCAGCTTTGACAGGGGGTTCGGCGAGCAGTACTTC
CASSFDRGFGEQYF
>15|TRBD1|TRBV11-2|TRBJ2-5|-
TGTGCCAGCAGCTCCTATAGGGGGCGCGTGGAGACCCAGTACTTC
CASSSYRGRVETQYF
>16|-|TRBV4-3|TRBJ2-3|-
TGCGCCAGCAGCCACATTTTTGGCGAGGGGGGGGAGGCGCAGTATTTT
CASSHIFGEGGEAQYF
>14|-|TRBV3-1/TRBV3-2|TRBJ1-3|-
TGTGCCAGCAGCCAAGGGCACTCTGGAAACACCATATATTTT
CASSQGHSGNTIYF
>14|-|TRBV28|TRBJ1-5|few
TGTGCCAGCAGTTTAGTACAGGGCCATCAGCCCCAGCATTTT
CASSLVQGHQPQHF
>16|TRBD1|TRBV18|TRBJ1-5|-
TGTGCCAGCTCACCCACAGGGGGCGCACGCAATCAGCCCCAGCATTTT
CASSPTGGARNQPQHF
>15|-|TRBV11-2|TRBJ2-5|-
TGTGCCAGCAGCTTAGATCCGGGTGGAGCAGAGACCCAGTACTTC
CASSLDPGGAETQYF
>16|-|TRBV5-1|TRBJ2-2|-
TGCGCCAGCACCCTGACAGCGGTGGGGGCCACCGGGGAGCTGTTTTTT
CASTLTAVGATGELFF
>14|-|TRBV19|TRBJ2-7|-
TGTGCCAGTAGCCGCATACCCGGGGAATACGAGCAGTACTTC
CASSRIPGEYEQYF
>15|-|TRBV4-3|TRBJ2-3|-
TGCGCCAGCAGCCAAGATTCCGGGAACACAGATACGCAGTATTTT
CASSQDSGNTDTQYF
>16|TRBD2|TRBV27|TRBJ2-7|few
TGTGCCAGCAGTTTATCGGGGACTAGCGGGAGGGCCTTGGAGTACTTC
CASSLSGTSGRALEYF